Following are 13 T cell receptor beta chains from one sample sequenced in a study of blood T cell repertoires in COVID-19. Assay used: immunoSEQ multiplex PCR; TCRdb lists only in-frame clones, some missing. Among 200,000 to 250,000 clones listed, around 82% were seen once. The sample was PBMCs or T cells enriched from blood (not recorded which). The receptors were gathered from a woman aged 45-65 years who had been exposed to COVID-19.

The chain combines TRBV5-8 with TRBJ2-1; no reliable D call. Germline CDR1 reads SGHTS; CDR2 reads YDEGEE. This CDR3 contains 13 residues. With 1 base removed from V and 3 bases from J, the gap between germline ends came to 5 bases. CDR3 in amino acids: CASSLTVYNEQFF. The CDR3 DNA is TGTGCCAGCAGCTTGACAGTCTACAATGAGCAGTTCTTC.

About this clone itself: This same CDR3 is encoded by further DNA sequences in the sample. The V gene is TRBV2, the J gene TRBJ1-1, with a tentative D call TRBD1 (6 bases). Trimming shortened V by 8 bases and J by 0 bases, and 10 bases separated the two germline ends. CDR3 size: 13 residues. The germline CDR1 and CDR2 sequences are SNHLY and FYNNEI. The CDR3 coding sequence is TGTGCCAGCCGGACAGACATGAACACTGAAGCTTTCTTT. This sequence encodes CASRTDMNTEAFF. Based on the CDR3 plus reference TRBV2 and TRBJ1-1, the full variable domain is EPEVTQTPSHQVTQMGQEVILRCVPISNHLYFYWYRQILGQKVEFLVSFYNNEISEKSEIFDDQFSVERPDGSNFTLKIRSTKLEDSAMYFCASRTDMNTEAFFGQGTRLTVV.

As DNA, the CDR3 is TGTGCCAGCAGCCAAGACGGCTACAATGAGCAGTTCTTC. The encoded protein is CASSQDGYNEQFF. The chain uses TRBV4-2 and TRBJ2-1; D not resolved. There are 13 residues in the CDR3. The germline V and J ends were trimmed by 0 bases and 3 bases, with 3 bases remaining between them. CDR1 and CDR2 from the germline V gene are LGHNA and YNFKEQ.

Only one count was recorded for this clone. Different DNA sequences within this sample yield the same CDR3. The chain employs TRBV7-9 and TRBJ1-1, with D uncertain. Germline CDR1 SEHNR, CDR2 FQNEAQ (reference sequence). Trimming removed 3 bases at V and 1 base at J, with 3 bases between. The CDR3 has 12 amino acids. DNA of the CDR3: TGTGCCAGCAGCTTCTCGAACACTGAAGCTTTCTTT. It encodes CASSFSNTEAFF.

V gene TRBV18 combines with J gene TRBJ2-5; possibly TRBD2 for D (6 bases). Trimming pared 4 bases from V and 5 bases from J, leaving 17 bases between. From germline, CDR1 is KGHSH and CDR2 LQKENI. This CDR3 is 15 amino acids long. The CDR3 nucleotides read TGTGCCAGCTCACGTAGCGGTTCCCTCGGGGAGACCCAGTACTTC. Amino acid sequence: CASSRSGSLGETQYF.

The chain is built from TRBV13 and TRBJ1-3; maybe TRBD1 (5 bases). The CDR3 extends over 16 amino acids. Germline assignment: CDR1 PRHDT and CDR2 FYEKMQ (reference sequence). Trimming stripped 5 bases from V and 0 bases from J, with 14 bases between. The CDR3 region has the DNA TGTGCCAGCAGCCCTCAGCAGGGACTCTCTGGAAACACCATATATTTT. Protein product: CASSPQQGLSGNTIYF. Supplemented by reference TRBV13 and TRBJ1-3, the full variable domain reads AAGVIQSPRHLIKEKRETATLKCYPIPRHDTVYWYQQGPGQDPQFLISFYEKMQSDKGSIPDRFSAQQFSDYHSELNMSSLELGDSALYFCASSPQQGLSGNTIYFGEGSWLTVV.

J is TRBJ1-4 and V is TRBV5-1; 10 bases align to TRBD1. The CDR3 runs 15 residues. Looked up from germline, CDR1 is SGHRS and CDR2 is YFSETQ. The junction had 8 bases not matched to a gene; V was cut back by 4 bases and J by 8 bases. The CDR3 region has the DNA TGCGCCAGCAGCCTGACAGGGGGCCTTAGGGAAAAACTGTTTTTT. This encodes CASSLTGGLREKLFF.

The J gene is TRBJ2-7, the V gene TRBV5-4; 7 nucleotides align to TRBD2. The CDR3 covers 16 residues. V was pared by 0 bases and J by 3 bases, with 9 bases of the junction left unmatched. Germline loops: CDR1 SGHNT, CDR2 YYREEE (reference sequence). CDR3 DNA: TGTGCCAGCAGCTTGGGGGCAAGGGCGGGGGACTACGAGCAGTACTTC. Protein: CASSLGARAGDYEQYF.

The chain couples TRBV5-4 to TRBJ1-3, with D maybe TRBD1 (5 bases). V lost 4 bases, J lost 0 bases, and 8 bases lay in between. The CDR3 spans 14 residues. Per the germline V gene, CDR1 is SGHNT and CDR2 is YYREEE (reference sequence). Here the CDR3 reads CASSGAISGNTIYF. Here the CDR3 DNA reads TGTGCCAGCAGCGGGGCGATCTCTGGAAACACCATATATTTT.

The CDR3, as DNA: TGTGCCAGCAGCAGAGGAGGGACAGGGGGAAATTCACCCCTCCACTTT. Amino acids: CASSRGGTGGNSPLHF. V and J are TRBV5-6 and TRBJ1-6; 11 nucleotides line up with TRBD1. The V gene end was trimmed by 4 bases and the J gene end by 7 bases; junction bases not matched to a gene: 7. From germline, CDR1 is SGHDT and CDR2 YYEEEE. This CDR3 has 16 residues.

The chain has TRBV14 and TRBJ2-5; D perhaps matches TRBD1 (5 bases). The CDR3 has 14 amino acids. CDR1 SGHDN and CDR2 FVKESK come from the germline V gene. Trimming removed 6 bases from V and 4 bases from J, with 15 bases in between. The CDR3 protein is CASSDLGVLETQYF. CDR3 in DNA: TGTGCCAGCAGTGATCTAGGGGTCCTAGAGACCCAGTACTTC.

The chain uses TRBV5-1 and TRBJ2-3; tentatively, D is TRBD2 (5 bases). This CDR3 is built from 15 residues. Germline CDR1 and CDR2: SGHRS and YFSETQ. Trimming cost V 1 base and J 2 bases, with 11 bases left between them. The CDR3 nucleotides read TGCGCCAGCAGCTTGCTACCGGGAAACACAGATACGCAGTATTTT. Translating it yields CASSLLPGNTDTQYF.

The rearrangement links TRBV28 to TRBJ1-2; 7 bases match TRBD1. The CDR3 consists of 12 residues. The V segment lost 2 bases and the J segment 8 bases; nucleotides outside the gene matches: 2. The germline CDR1 and CDR2 sequences are MDHEN and SYDVKM. CDR3 sequence (DNA): TGTGCCAGCAGTTTAAAACAGGGGGGCTACACCTTC. Its translation: CASSLKQGGYTF.